These T cell receptor beta chains were read from a single sample in a study of T cell responses to AZD1222 COVID-19 vaccine. Sequencing used immunoSEQ multiplex PCR; TCRdb keeps in-frame clones, though not all of them. The data show about 120,000 clones, with approximately 90% seen just once and around 7.7% held by the top ten. The specimen comprised peripheral blood, sampled on day 0 of AZD1222 vaccination. The receptors derive from an adult in good health. Both conserved end residues are part of each CDR3. The D gene is left open where the match is weak. Clone size, where shown, is once, few, many, or a class for clones that have expanded.

d_call: TRBD1; clone_size: NA; v_call: TRBV27; j_call: TRBJ1-2; cdr3_nt: TGTGCCAGCAGTTTAAAGGGGACAGGTAGGAGTGGCTACACCTTC; cdr3_aa: CASSLKGTGRSGYTF
d_call: NA; clone_size: NA; v_call: TRBV28; j_call: TRBJ1-2; cdr3_nt: TGTGCCAGCGGGGGGGTGGATGGCTACACCTTC; cdr3_aa: CASGGVDGYTF
d_call: NA; clone_size: NA; v_call: TRBV12-3/TRBV12-4; j_call: TRBJ2-7; cdr3_nt: TGTGCCAGCAGCCTGGACTACGAGCAGTACTTC; cdr3_aa: CASSLDYEQYF
d_call: NA; clone_size: NA; v_call: TRBV6-5; j_call: TRBJ1-1; cdr3_nt: TGTGCCAGCAGTTACAGTAGCCCCTCCGCCACTGAAGCTTTCTTT; cdr3_aa: CASSYSSPSATEAFF
d_call: TRBD1; clone_size: NA; v_call: TRBV6-5; j_call: TRBJ2-7; cdr3_nt: TGTGCCAGTACTCCCTCGACAGGGGTACTCTACGAGCAGTACTTC; cdr3_aa: CASTPSTGVLYEQYF
d_call: TRBD1; clone_size: NA; v_call: TRBV6-5; j_call: TRBJ2-3; cdr3_nt: TGTGCCAGCAGTTACTCGGTGGCAGGGGGAGATACGCAGTATTTT; cdr3_aa: CASSYSVAGGDTQYF
d_call: TRBD2; clone_size: NA; v_call: TRBV4-1; j_call: TRBJ2-5; cdr3_nt: TGCGCCAGCAGCCAAGTTTCGGCACTCGCGGGAGGGGGAAGGCAAGAGACCCAGTACTTC; cdr3_aa: CASSQVSALAGGGRQETQYF
d_call: NA; clone_size: NA; v_call: TRBV5-1; j_call: TRBJ1-2; cdr3_nt: TGCGCCAGCAGCCCAGGCCAGCACAGTTCTGGCTACACCTTC; cdr3_aa: CASSPGQHSSGYTF
d_call: NA; clone_size: NA; v_call: TRBV7-9; j_call: TRBJ2-7; cdr3_nt: TGTGCCAGCAGCGGGTCATACGAGCAGTACTTC; cdr3_aa: CASSGSYEQYF
d_call: NA; clone_size: once; v_call: TRBV7-2; j_call: TRBJ2-3; cdr3_nt: TGTGCCAGCAGCCTACAAAGCGGGCTCAGCACAGATACGCAGTATTTT; cdr3_aa: CASSLQSGLSTDTQYF
d_call: TRBD1; clone_size: once; v_call: TRBV15; j_call: TRBJ2-5; cdr3_nt: TGTGCCACCAGCAGAGATCCGGGACAGTCTGAGACCCAGTACTTC; cdr3_aa: CATSRDPGQSETQYF
d_call: NA; clone_size: NA; v_call: TRBV10-1; j_call: TRBJ2-1; cdr3_nt: TGCGCCAGCAGCCCGTCTGATCCCGGGGTCCATGAGCAGTTCTTC; cdr3_aa: CASSPSDPGVHEQFF
d_call: NA; clone_size: NA; v_call: TRBV28; j_call: TRBJ2-1; cdr3_nt: TGTGCCAGCAGTGTTACCCAGCCAAGGGAGCAGTTCTTC; cdr3_aa: CASSVTQPREQFF
d_call: NA; clone_size: once; v_call: TRBV5-4; j_call: TRBJ2-1; cdr3_nt: TGTGCCAGCAGCTCCCGGGCCCGAGACAATGAGCAGTTCTTC; cdr3_aa: CASSSRARDNEQFF
d_call: NA; clone_size: NA; v_call: TRBV6-5; j_call: TRBJ2-7; cdr3_nt: TGTGCCAGCAGCCTCACCGGGGGCGAGCAGTACTTC; cdr3_aa: CASSLTGGEQYF
d_call: NA; clone_size: NA; v_call: TRBV2; j_call: TRBJ1-5; cdr3_nt: TGTGCCAGCAGTGAGGGCAGGGGCGATCAGCCCCAGCATTTT; cdr3_aa: CASSEGRGDQPQHF
d_call: NA; clone_size: NA; v_call: TRBV15; j_call: TRBJ2-5; cdr3_nt: TGTGCCACCCAGGGGCCGCACAACCAAGAGACCCAGTACTTC; cdr3_aa: CATQGPHNQETQYF
d_call: NA; clone_size: NA; v_call: TRBV3-1/TRBV3-2; j_call: TRBJ1-4; cdr3_nt: TGTGCCAGCAGCCAAGAGGGGGAGGGGAAACTGTTTTTT; cdr3_aa: CASSQEGEGKLFF
d_call: TRBD1; clone_size: NA; v_call: TRBV14; j_call: TRBJ2-7; cdr3_nt: TGTGCCAGCGGCAGGACAGGCCACGAGCAGTACTTC; cdr3_aa: CASGRTGHEQYF
d_call: TRBD1; clone_size: once; v_call: TRBV4-3; j_call: TRBJ2-2; cdr3_nt: TGCGCCAGCAGCCAGGGACAGACGAACACCGGGGAGCTGTTTTTT; cdr3_aa: CASSQGQTNTGELFF
d_call: NA; clone_size: few; v_call: TRBV6-5; j_call: TRBJ1-3; cdr3_nt: TGTGCCAGCAGTCTCCGCGTTAGCTCTGGAAACACCATATATTTT; cdr3_aa: CASSLRVSSGNTIYF
d_call: TRBD2; clone_size: NA; v_call: TRBV2; j_call: TRBJ2-1; cdr3_nt: TGTGCCAGCAGTGTGCGGGAGAGGACCTACAATGAGCAGTTCTTC; cdr3_aa: CASSVRERTYNEQFF
d_call: NA; clone_size: NA; v_call: TRBV30; j_call: TRBJ1-4; cdr3_nt: TGTGCCTGGAGCAGGTGGGAGGGGAATGAAAAACTGTTTTTT; cdr3_aa: CAWSRWEGNEKLFF
d_call: NA; clone_size: NA; v_call: TRBV10-3; j_call: TRBJ2-7; cdr3_nt: TGTGCCATCAGTACAGGGTCCCACGAGCAGTACTTC; cdr3_aa: CAISTGSHEQYF
d_call: TRBD1; clone_size: NA; v_call: TRBV28; j_call: TRBJ1-5; cdr3_nt: TGTGCCAGCAGTTTATCGGACAGGGATTCCAATCAGCCCCAGCATTTT; cdr3_aa: CASSLSDRDSNQPQHF
d_call: TRBD2; clone_size: NA; v_call: TRBV11-3; j_call: TRBJ2-1; cdr3_nt: TGTGCCAGCAGCTTAGAGGGCACTAGCGGGGGGGTCAATGAGCAGTTCTTC; cdr3_aa: CASSLEGTSGGVNEQFF
d_call: TRBD2; clone_size: NA; v_call: TRBV7-9; j_call: TRBJ2-7; cdr3_nt: TGTGCCAGCAGCCTGACTAGCGGGGCCTCCTACGAGCAGTACTTC; cdr3_aa: CASSLTSGASYEQYF
d_call: TRBD2; clone_size: NA; v_call: TRBV24-1; j_call: TRBJ2-5; cdr3_nt: TGTGCCACCAGTGATTTGGGACTAGTGGAGACCCAGTACTTC; cdr3_aa: CATSDLGLVETQYF
d_call: NA; clone_size: NA; v_call: TRBV27; j_call: TRBJ1-5; cdr3_nt: TGTGCCAGCAGTATGGGGACAACTAGCAATCAGCCCCAGCATTTT; cdr3_aa: CASSMGTTSNQPQHF
d_call: NA; clone_size: NA; v_call: TRBV19; j_call: TRBJ1-4; cdr3_nt: TGTGCCAGTAGCCTTGCGAGATCAACTAATGAAAAACTGTTTTTT; cdr3_aa: CASSLARSTNEKLFF
d_call: NA; clone_size: NA; v_call: TRBV5-5; j_call: TRBJ1-3; cdr3_nt: TGTGCCAGCAGCTTGGACAGAAGCTCTGGAAACACCATATATTTT; cdr3_aa: CASSLDRSSGNTIYF
d_call: NA; clone_size: NA; v_call: TRBV19; j_call: TRBJ1-4; cdr3_nt: TGTGCCAGTAGTATGGAGACGGCGAATAATGAAAAACTGTTTTTT; cdr3_aa: CASSMETANNEKLFF
d_call: TRBD2; clone_size: NA; v_call: TRBV7-9; j_call: TRBJ2-7; cdr3_nt: TGTGCCAGCAGACCGAGCCACACTAGCGGGAGTAAATACGAGCAGTACTTC; cdr3_aa: CASRPSHTSGSKYEQYF
d_call: TRBD1; clone_size: few; v_call: TRBV18; j_call: TRBJ2-3; cdr3_nt: TGTGCCAGCTCATCGTGGACAGGGTTTGGGACAGATACGCAGTATTTT; cdr3_aa: CASSSWTGFGTDTQYF
d_call: NA; clone_size: NA; v_call: TRBV6-5; j_call: TRBJ1-2; cdr3_nt: TGTGCCAGCAGGATGACAGGAGCTAACTATGGCTACACCTTC; cdr3_aa: CASRMTGANYGYTF
d_call: TRBD2; clone_size: NA; v_call: TRBV4-2; j_call: TRBJ2-5; cdr3_nt: TGTGCCAGCAGCCAAGCCCCTGAGCACTGGAGTAGCGGGGGCCTTCCCCCCGAGACCCAGTACTTC; cdr3_aa: CASSQAPEHWSSGGLPPETQYF
d_call: TRBD1; clone_size: NA; v_call: TRBV19; j_call: TRBJ1-1; cdr3_nt: TGTGCCACGGGGAAGGGGGGACAGAGCATGAACACTGAAGCTTTCTTT; cdr3_aa: CATGKGGQSMNTEAFF
d_call: NA; clone_size: NA; v_call: TRBV3-1/TRBV3-2; j_call: TRBJ1-1; cdr3_nt: TGTGCCAGCACGCAGGGATCTGAAGCTTTCTTT; cdr3_aa: CASTQGSEAFF
d_call: NA; clone_size: NA; v_call: TRBV27; j_call: TRBJ1-2; cdr3_nt: TGTGCCAGCAGTTTAGGAGGGGCTGGCTACACCTTC; cdr3_aa: CASSLGGAGYTF
d_call: TRBD1; clone_size: once; v_call: TRBV6-5; j_call: TRBJ1-3; cdr3_nt: TGTGCCAGCAGGTGGGACAGCTCTGGAAACACCATATATTTT; cdr3_aa: CASRWDSSGNTIYF
d_call: NA; clone_size: NA; v_call: TRBV4-2; j_call: TRBJ1-2; cdr3_nt: TGTGCCAGCAGCCCCAGGGAAGGAGGTGGCTACACCTTC; cdr3_aa: CASSPREGGGYTF
d_call: NA; clone_size: once; v_call: TRBV5-1; j_call: TRBJ2-3; cdr3_nt: TGCGCCAGCAGCTTGGAACGTTCGGCGACAGATACGCAGTATTTT; cdr3_aa: CASSLERSATDTQYF
d_call: TRBD2; clone_size: few; v_call: TRBV15; j_call: TRBJ2-5; cdr3_nt: TGTGCCACCGGGGGCCAGCTAGCGGGGGGAATAGAGACCCAGTACTTC; cdr3_aa: CATGGQLAGGIETQYF
d_call: NA; clone_size: NA; v_call: TRBV5-1; j_call: TRBJ1-4; cdr3_nt: TGCGCCAGCAGCTTGAATACAGGGTGGGAAAAACTGTTTTTT; cdr3_aa: CASSLNTGWEKLFF
d_call: NA; clone_size: once; v_call: TRBV6-1; j_call: TRBJ1-5; cdr3_nt: TGTGCCAGCAGTGCGGGGACTGGAGCCACCCATTTCAATCAGCCCCAGCATTTT; cdr3_aa: CASSAGTGATHFNQPQHF